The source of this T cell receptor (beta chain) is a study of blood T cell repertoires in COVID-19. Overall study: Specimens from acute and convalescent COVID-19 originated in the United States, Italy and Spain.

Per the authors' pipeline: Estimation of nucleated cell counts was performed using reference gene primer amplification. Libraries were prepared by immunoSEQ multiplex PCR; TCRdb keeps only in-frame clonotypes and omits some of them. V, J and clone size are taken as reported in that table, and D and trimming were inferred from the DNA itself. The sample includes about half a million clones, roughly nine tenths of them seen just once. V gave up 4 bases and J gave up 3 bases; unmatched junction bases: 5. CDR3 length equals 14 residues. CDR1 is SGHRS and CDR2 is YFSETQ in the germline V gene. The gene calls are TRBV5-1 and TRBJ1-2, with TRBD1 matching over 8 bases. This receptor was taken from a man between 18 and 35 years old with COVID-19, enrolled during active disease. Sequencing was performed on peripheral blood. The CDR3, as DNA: TGCGCCAGCAGCCCTGGACAGGGCGACTATGGCTACACCTTC. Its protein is CASSPGQGDYGYTF.